This TCR beta chain was identified during a study of blood T cells in healthy people across ages. Study conclusions and caveats: Expanded clonotype changes were possibly confounded by unknown donor CMV status. Greater diversity and more naive CD4+ cells were seen in long-lived donors than in aged donors. A strong correlation between TCR beta diversity and naive T cell percentage was seen.

A second PCR, run for roughly 7 to 12 cycles, used a sample-barcoded 5' primer plus a J-beta primer mix. The template-switch adaptor was a 5' adaptor with 12 random nucleotides. It tagged each cDNA molecule. Using its own MiXCR run on the 5' RACE reads, TCRdb lists one record per CDR3 protein. This table has 980,000 or so distinct CDR3 sequences, around 48% appearing once. This CDR3 has 14 amino acids. Germline assignment: CDR1 LGHNA and CDR2 YNFKEQ. Between the trimmed V and J ends, which lost 4 bases and 7 bases, there was a span of 13 bases. A word on this clonotype: Its specificity is unknown.

Sequencing was performed on blood. This receptor was identified in a man aged 25 to 40 in good health. The V call is TRBV4-2, the J call TRBJ1-4; TRBD1 is a possible D gene (5 bases). CDR3 coding DNA: TGTGCCAGCAGCCCCGAAGGGGCCAGTGAAAAACTGTTTTTT. It encodes CASSPEGASEKLFF.